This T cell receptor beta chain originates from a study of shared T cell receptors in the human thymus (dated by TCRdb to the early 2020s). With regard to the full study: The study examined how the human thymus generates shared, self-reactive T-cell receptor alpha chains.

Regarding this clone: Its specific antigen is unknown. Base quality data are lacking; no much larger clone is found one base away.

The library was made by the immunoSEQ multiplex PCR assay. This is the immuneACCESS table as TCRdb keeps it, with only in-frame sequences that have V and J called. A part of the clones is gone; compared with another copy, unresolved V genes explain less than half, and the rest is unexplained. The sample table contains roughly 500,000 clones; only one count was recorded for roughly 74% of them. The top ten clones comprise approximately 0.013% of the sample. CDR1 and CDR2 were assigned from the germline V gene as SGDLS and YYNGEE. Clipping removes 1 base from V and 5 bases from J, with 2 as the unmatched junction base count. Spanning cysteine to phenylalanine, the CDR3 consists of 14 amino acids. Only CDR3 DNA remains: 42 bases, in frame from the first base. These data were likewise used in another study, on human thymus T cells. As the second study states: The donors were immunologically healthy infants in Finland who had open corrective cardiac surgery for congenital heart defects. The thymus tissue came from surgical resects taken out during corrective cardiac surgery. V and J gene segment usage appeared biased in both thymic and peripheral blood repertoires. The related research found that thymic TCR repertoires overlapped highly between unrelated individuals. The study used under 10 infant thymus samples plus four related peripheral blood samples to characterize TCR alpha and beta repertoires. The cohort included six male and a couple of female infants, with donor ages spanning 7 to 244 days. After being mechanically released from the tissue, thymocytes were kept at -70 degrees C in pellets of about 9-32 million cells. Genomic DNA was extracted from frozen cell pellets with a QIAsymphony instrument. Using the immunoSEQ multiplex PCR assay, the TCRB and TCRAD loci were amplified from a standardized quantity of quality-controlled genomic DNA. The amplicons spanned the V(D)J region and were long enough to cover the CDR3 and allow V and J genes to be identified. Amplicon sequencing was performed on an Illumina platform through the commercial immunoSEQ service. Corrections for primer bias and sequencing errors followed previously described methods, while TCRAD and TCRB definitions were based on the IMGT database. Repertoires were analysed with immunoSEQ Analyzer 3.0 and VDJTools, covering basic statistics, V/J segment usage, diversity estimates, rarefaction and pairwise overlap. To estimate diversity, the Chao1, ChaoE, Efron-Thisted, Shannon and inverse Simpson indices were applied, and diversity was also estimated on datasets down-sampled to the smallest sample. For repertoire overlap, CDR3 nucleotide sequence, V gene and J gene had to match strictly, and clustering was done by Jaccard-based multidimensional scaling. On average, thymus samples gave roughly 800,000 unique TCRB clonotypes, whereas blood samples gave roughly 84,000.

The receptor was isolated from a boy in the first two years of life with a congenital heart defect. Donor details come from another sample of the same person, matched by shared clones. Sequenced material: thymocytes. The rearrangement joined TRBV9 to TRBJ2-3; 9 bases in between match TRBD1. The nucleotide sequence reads TGTGCCAGCAGCGTAAGGGGACAGGGAGATACGCAGTATTTT. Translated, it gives CASSVRGQGDTQYF. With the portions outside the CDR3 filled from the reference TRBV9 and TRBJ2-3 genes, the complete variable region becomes DSGVTQTPKHLITATGQRVTLRCSPRSGDLSVYWYQQSLDQGLQFLIQYYNGEERAKGNILERFSAQQFPDLHSELNLSSLELGDSALYFCASSVRGQGDTQYFGPGTRLTVL.